Presented here are 22 T cell receptor beta chains from one specimen sequenced in a study of graft-versus-host responses after intestinal transplantation. Generated by immunoSEQ multiplex PCR, the TCRdb table keeps only in-frame clones and is missing some. This table holds 100,000 or so clones, roughly 92% found once. These receptors' antigens are unknown. Sequencing used unstimulated CD4+ T cells sorted from spleen or lymph node cells, obtained before intestinal transplant. All receptors derive from a human donor who received an intestinal transplant.

This rearrangement joins TRBV30 to TRBJ1-1; a weak D match, TRBD1 (5 bases). The V gene lost 1 base and the J gene lost 4 bases, with 13 bases spanning the gap. CDR3 length: 14 amino acids. CDR1 and CDR2 from the germline V gene are GTSNPN and SVGIG (reference sequence). The CDR3: CAWSGTGVGTEAFF. DNA for the CDR3: TGTGCCTGGAGTGGGACGGGGGTTGGCACTGAAGCTTTCTTT.

The DNA of the CDR3 is TGCGCCAGCAGCGCCGCCGGGACTAGCTCCTACGAGCAGTACTTC. Its protein is CASSAAGTSSYEQYF. V gene TRBV5-1 combines with J gene TRBJ2-7; 8 nucleotides align to TRBD2. This CDR3 contains 15 residues. Germline CDR1 SGHRS, CDR2 YFSETQ. After removal of 4 bases from V and 0 bases from J, the junction contained 6 bases not matched to a gene.

The CDR3 sequence: CASRIRALANRAYEQYF. CDR3 coding DNA: TGTGCCAGCAGGATTAGGGCTCTAGCAAACAGAGCCTACGAGCAGTACTTC. The rearrangement uses TRBV28 and TRBJ2-7, with D maybe TRBD2 (5 bases). V was shortened by 6 bases and J by 2 bases, with 23 bases between the two germline ends. Germline values: CDR1 MDHEN, CDR2 SYDVKM. The CDR3 consists of 17 residues.

The chain recombines TRBV7-2 with TRBJ2-5, with 7 bases aligning to TRBD1. Germline V gives CDR1 SGHTA, CDR2 FQGNSA. This CDR3 has 15 amino acids. J was trimmed by 0 bases and V by 4 bases; bases with no gene match: 5. Here the CDR3 reads CASSSTGLDQETQYF. The CDR3 DNA is TGTGCCAGCAGCTCGACAGGGCTAGACCAAGAGACCCAGTACTTC.

The V and J genes are TRBV19 and TRBJ2-2; no clear D gene. The CDR3 length is 14 residues. Germline V gene lookup returns CDR1 LNHDA and CDR2 SQIVND (reference sequence). Trimming removed 1 base from V and 3 bases from J, with 6 bases in between. CDR3 bases: TGTGCCAGTAGTATAGTAGTTGACACCGGGGAGCTGTTTTTT. As protein: CASSIVVDTGELFF.

CDR3 DNA sequence: TGCGCCAGCAGCAAGGGACTAGCGGCTGAGCTCGAGCAGTACTTC. Protein: CASSKGLAAELEQYF. The chain links TRBV5-1 to TRBJ2-7, with 11 bases lining up with TRBD2. V shed 4 bases and J 6 bases; nucleotides not matched to a gene: 9. The CDR3 covers 15 residues. Germline-derived CDR1 and CDR2 are SGHRS and YFSETQ.

The chain links TRBV10-3 to TRBJ1-6; 8 positions match TRBD1. CDR1 ENHRY and CDR2 SYGVKD come from the germline V gene. The J segment lost 0 bases and the V segment lost 4 bases, leaving 8 bases of the junction unmatched. The CDR3 is 18 residues long. DNA for the CDR3: TGTGCCATCAGTGGGGGCTCCGGACAGGGCTCCTATAATTCACCCCTCCACTTT. Its translation is CAISGGSGQGSYNSPLHF.

This chain links TRBV5-1 with TRBJ2-3, with D perhaps TRBD2 (5 bases). The V and J ends lost 4 bases and 2 bases respectively, with 11 bases between them. The CDR3 length is 14 residues. Germline CDR1 SGHRS, CDR2 YFSETQ. The CDR3: CASSPRTYTDTQYF. CDR3 nucleotides: TGCGCCAGCAGCCCCCGGACTTACACAGATACGCAGTATTTT.

This chain uses TRBV14 with TRBJ1-1; maybe TRBD1 (5 bases). V was clipped by 10 bases and J by 5 bases, with 23 bases between them. The CDR3 is 15 amino acids. From germline, CDR1 is SGHDN and CDR2 FVKESK. In nucleotides, the CDR3 is TGTGCCACAACCAGCCTAGACAGAAGATGGACTGAAGCTTTCTTT. Residues: CATTSLDRRWTEAFF.

The chain is built from TRBV6-1 and TRBJ1-1; D is ambiguous. The germline V gene has CDR1 MNHNS and CDR2 SASEGT. This CDR3 region has 14 residues. Between the trimmed V and J ends, which lost 10 bases and 0 bases, there was a span of 15 bases. In DNA form, the CDR3 reads TGTGCCACCCAGACATCTCCCATGAACACTGAAGCTTTCTTT. Translated: CATQTSPMNTEAFF.

This chain connects TRBV5-1 to TRBJ1-5; 7 bases are a match to TRBD1. Looked up from germline, CDR1 is SGHRS and CDR2 is YFSETQ. CDR3 length: 13 residues. The junction had 1 base not matched to a gene; V was cut back by 2 bases and J by 5 bases. CDR3 DNA sequence: TGCGCCAGCAGCTTTACAGGGGATCAGCCCCAGCATTTT. Its translation: CASSFTGDQPQHF.

J is TRBJ1-3 and V is TRBV6-8; 7 positions agree with TRBD1. V shed 4 bases, J shed 0 bases, and the junction held 3 bases outside the gene matches. The germline V gene has CDR1 MNHGY and CDR2 SAAAGT. The CDR3 has 15 amino acids. CDR3 amino acids: CASSSDRVSGNTIYF. DNA of the CDR3: TGTGCCAGCAGTTCCGACAGGGTCTCTGGAAACACCATATATTTT.

The chain uses TRBV28 and TRBJ1-1; a weak D match, TRBD1 (5 bases). The germline V gene encodes CDR1 MDHEN and CDR2 SYDVKM. This CDR3 is built from 14 residues. Trimming removed 3 bases from V and 5 bases from J, with 13 bases in between. This CDR3 is CASSLAGWVTEAFF. In nucleotides, the CDR3 is TGTGCCAGCAGTTTGGCAGGGTGGGTTACTGAAGCTTTCTTT.

The V and J genes are TRBV28 and TRBJ1-1; maybe TRBD1 (5 bases). V dropped 2 bases and J dropped 10 bases, with 11 bases sitting between them. Germline assignment: CDR1 MDHEN and CDR2 SYDVKM. The CDR3 sequence is 12 residues long. The CDR3 sequence is CASSLVRGVAFF. CDR3 coding DNA: TGTGCCAGCAGTTTAGTAAGGGGTGTAGCTTTCTTT.

V is TRBV7-2 and J is TRBJ2-2; maybe TRBD2 (6 bases). V gave up 5 bases and J gave up 2 bases, with 12 bases separating them. Germline CDR1 is SGHTA and CDR2 is FQGNSA. This CDR3 has 15 residues. The CDR3 DNA reads TGTGCCAGCAGCGAGATGGCGGGAAACACCGGGGAGCTGTTTTTT. It yields the protein CASSEMAGNTGELFF.

This clone came up once. The chain has TRBV6-1 and TRBJ1-1; perhaps TRBD1 as D (6 bases). The CDR3 covers 11 residues. Trimming left V 6 bases short and J 5 bases short, with 7 bases between. Germline values: CDR1 MNHNS, CDR2 SASEGT. The CDR3 region is CASRRGTEAFF. The CDR3, as DNA: TGTGCCAGCAGAAGGGGGACTGAAGCTTTCTTT.

The chain couples TRBV6-5 to TRBJ2-7; TRBD2 agrees at 15 bases. V dropped 6 bases and J dropped 6; count of bases not matched to a gene: 0. Germline CDR1 reads MNHEY; CDR2 reads SVGAGI. The CDR3 sequence is 13 residues long. CDR3 sequence reads: CASRGLAGGEQYF. CDR3 nucleotide sequence: TGTGCCAGCAGGGGACTAGCGGGAGGCGAGCAGTACTTC.

This chain links TRBV28 with TRBJ2-7; D is possibly TRBD1 (6 bases). The CDR3 spans 12 residues. V was trimmed by 5 bases and J by 2 bases, leaving 7 bases between them. The germline CDR1 and CDR2 sequences are MDHEN and SYDVKM. CDR3 bases: TGTGCCAGCAGTACAGGGACCTACGAGCAGTACTTC. Residues: CASSTGTYEQYF.

CDR3: CASSQGVVGGGWNTGELFF. DNA for the CDR3: TGCGCCAGCAGCCAAGGCGTTGTGGGCGGGGGATGGAACACCGGGGAGCTGTTTTTT. This chain uses TRBV4-1 with TRBJ2-2; 7 positions agree with TRBD2. Germline loops: CDR1 MGHRA, CDR2 YSYEKL. Trimming removed 1 base from V and 1 base from J; junction bases left unmatched: 12. There are 19 residues in the CDR3.

The chain is built from TRBV7-2 and TRBJ2-7; D might be TRBD1 (6 bases). Trimming removed 4 bases from V and 3 bases from J, with 10 bases in between. CDR1 is SGHTA, CDR2 FQGNSA, per germline. The CDR3 extends over 13 amino acids. The CDR3: CASSSSTGYEQYF. The CDR3 DNA reads TGTGCCAGCAGCTCATCGACAGGCTACGAGCAGTACTTC.

In DNA form, the CDR3 reads TGTGCCAGCAGCTTATCGAGGACAGGGGCCGAGCAGTACTTC. As protein: CASSLSRTGAEQYF. The chain uses TRBV11-1 and TRBJ2-7; TRBD1 agrees at 9 bases. The CDR3 totals 14 residues. Per the germline V gene, CDR1 is SGHAT and CDR2 is FQDESV (reference sequence). V dropped 2 bases and J dropped 6; count of bases not matched to a gene: 5. The full variable domain, its missing parts supplied by reference TRBV11-1 and TRBJ2-7, is EAEVAQSPRYKITEKSQAVAFWCDPISGHATLYWYRQILGQGPELLVQFQDESVVDDSQLPKDRFSAERLKGVDSTLKIQPAELGDSAMYLCASSLSRTGAEQYFGPGTRLTVT.

V is TRBV28 and J is TRBJ1-1; no clear D gene. This CDR3 has 12 residues. From germline, CDR1 is MDHEN and CDR2 SYDVKM. The V gene lost 2 bases and the J gene lost 5 bases, with 6 bases spanning the gap. DNA of the CDR3: TGTGCCAGCAGTTTACGGGGAACTGAAGCTTTCTTT. Its protein product is CASSLRGTEAFF.